Listed here are 15 T cell receptor beta chains from one sample, sequenced in a study. From the RT-PCR reads, TCRdb called clonotypes with MiXCR, one entry per CDR3 protein. This table has 650,000 to 800,000 distinct CDR3 sequences, around 14% appearing once. Source material: memory CD4+ T cells from blood. The origin of the receptors is a female donor in good health, serving as a healthy control.

Only a few counts were recorded for this clonotype. The genes are TRBV11-2 and TRBJ1-2; maybe TRBD1 (6 bases). The germline V and J ends were trimmed by 5 bases and 8 bases, with 15 bases remaining between them. Germline assignment: CDR1 SGHAT and CDR2 FQNNGV. This CDR3 region has 13 residues. The CDR3 sequence: CASSPATGAGYTF. The DNA of the CDR3 is TGTGCCAGCAGCCCCGCTACGGGGGCGGGCTACACCTTC. The entire variable domain, with the rest obtained from reference TRBV11-2 and TRBJ1-2, is as follows: EAGVAQSPRYKIIEKRQSVAFWCNPISGHATLYWYQQILGQGPKLLIQFQNNGVVDDSQLPKDRFSAERLKGVDSTLKIQPAKLEDSAVYLCASSPATGAGYTFGSGTRLTVV.

The chain couples TRBV2 to TRBJ1-2; D not resolved. The CDR3 covers 12 residues. V lost 3 bases, J lost 7 bases, and 9 bases lay in between. Germline V gives CDR1 SNHLY, CDR2 FYNNEI. DNA for the CDR3: TGTGCCAGCAGTGATGGTCGGGGTGGCTACACCTTC. Translation: CASSDGRGGYTF.

This clonotype was counted at least ten times. The chain links TRBV5-1 to TRBJ2-2; 7 bases align to TRBD1. The CDR3 runs to 15 residues. J gave up 5 bases and V 3 bases, and 7 bases lay outside the gene matches. CDR1 and CDR2 from the germline V gene are SGHRS and YFSETQ. DNA of the CDR3: TGCGCCAGCAGCTCTCCCGGGACAGCGACCGGGGAGCTGTTTTTT. It codes for CASSSPGTATGELFF.

The chain couples TRBV7-2 to TRBJ2-7; D gene uncertain. CDR3 length equals 14 residues. V was trimmed by 6 bases and J by 2 bases, leaving 14 bases between them. CDR1 is SGHTA, CDR2 FQGNSA, per germline. CDR3 loop: CASRISPGPYEQYF. The CDR3 DNA follows: TGTGCCAGCAGAATCAGCCCTGGGCCCTACGAGCAGTACTTC.

This clonotype was recorded at least ten times. This rearrangement joins TRBV15 to TRBJ1-2; D is perhaps TRBD1 (6 bases). Germline CDR1 is LNHNV and CDR2 is YYDKDF (reference sequence). Trimming cost V 8 bases and J 2 bases, with 15 bases left between them. The CDR3 consists of 14 residues. The CDR3 protein is CATSGQPNNYGYTF. In nucleotides, the CDR3 is TGTGCCACCTCAGGACAGCCTAACAACTATGGCTACACCTTC.

V and J are TRBV28 and TRBJ1-3, with a weak D call TRBD1 (5 bases). The CDR3 is 15 amino acids. With 3 bases removed from V and 0 bases from J, the gap between germline ends came to 9 bases. Germline-derived CDR1 and CDR2 are MDHEN and SYDVKM. As DNA, the CDR3 is TGTGCCAGCAGTTTGCAGGGTTCCTCTGGAAACACCATATATTTT. This gives the protein CASSLQGSSGNTIYF.

This clonotype occurred many times. J is TRBJ1-2 and V is TRBV20-1, with TRBD1 as a possible D gene (6 bases). V was pared by 3 bases and J by 5 bases, with 13 bases between. The CDR3 totals 13 residues. The V gene's germline CDR1 is DFQATT and CDR2 SNEGSKA (reference sequence). The CDR3 region is CSASLQGKYGYTF. In nucleotides, the CDR3 is TGCAGTGCTAGTCTACAGGGAAAATATGGCTACACCTTC.

This clonotype showed up just a few times. V and J are TRBV10-3 and TRBJ2-7; D possibly corresponds to TRBD1 (6 bases). CDR3 length: 14 amino acids. V was trimmed by 6 bases and J by 2 bases, leaving 14 bases between them. Germline V gene lookup returns CDR1 ENHRY and CDR2 SYGVKD. The CDR3 loop reads CAIRTGQNAYEQYF. CDR3 DNA sequence: TGTGCCATCAGGACAGGACAGAACGCCTACGAGCAGTACTTC.

The rearrangement uses TRBV7-2 and TRBJ2-7; 8 nucleotides align to TRBD2. V lost 0 bases, J lost 3 bases, and 4 bases stayed unmatched. This CDR3 is 15 amino acids long. Germline V lookup: CDR1 SGHTA, CDR2 FQGNSA. The CDR3: CASSLASGAYYEQYF. The CDR3 nucleotides read TGTGCCAGCAGCTTAGCTAGCGGGGCCTACTACGAGCAGTACTTC.

This clonotype was recorded a few times. J is TRBJ2-7 and V is TRBV6-1; D is ambiguous. The CDR3 is 15 residues long. V dropped 2 bases and J dropped 2 bases, with 13 bases sitting between them. Germline CDR1 reads MNHNS; CDR2 reads SASEGT. CDR3 loop: CASSELRLSTYEQYF. DNA for the CDR3: TGTGCCAGCAGTGAATTGCGCCTGTCAACCTACGAGCAGTACTTC.

The CDR3 sequence is CASSLRSGSYSGNTIYF. The CDR3 nucleotides are TGTGCCAGCAGCTTAAGATCAGGCAGTTACTCTGGAAACACCATATATTTT. V usage is TRBV7-9 and J usage is TRBJ1-3; D is ambiguous. Germline V gives CDR1 SEHNR, CDR2 FQNEAQ (reference sequence). The CDR3 length is 17 residues. V shed 2 bases and J shed 0 bases, with 14 bases lying between them. Supplemented by reference TRBV7-9 and TRBJ1-3, the full variable domain reads DTGVSQNPRHKITKRGQNVTFRCDPISEHNRLYWYRQTLGQGPEFLTYFQNEAQLEKSRLLSDRFSAERPKGSFSTLEIQRTEQGDSAMYLCASSLRSGSYSGNTIYFGEGSWLTVV.

This clonotype was detected ten times or more. The V and J genes are TRBV20-1 and TRBJ2-7; a possible D gene is TRBD1 (6 bases). The CDR3 totals 14 residues. Germline values: CDR1 DFQATT, CDR2 SNEGSKA (reference sequence). Trimming took 0 bases from V and 2 from J, leaving 11 bases between them. The CDR3 loop is CSARDGGHTYEQYF. In DNA form, the CDR3 reads TGCAGTGCTAGAGATGGGGGACACACCTACGAGCAGTACTTC.

This clonotype was detected ten times or more. The chain links TRBV9 to TRBJ2-3; the match to TRBD1 covers 9 bases. With 4 bases clipped from V and 6 bases from J, the junction kept 15 bases outside the gene matches. This CDR3 comprises 17 residues. CDR1 and CDR2 (germline): SGDLS, YYNGEE. CDR3 residues: CASSPHPGTGITDTQYF. The CDR3, as DNA: TGTGCCAGCAGCCCCCACCCCGGGACAGGGATTACGGATACGCAGTATTTT.

This clonotype was seen at least ten times. The DNA for the CDR3 is TGTGCCACCAGCAGCGGGTCGGGTACAGAGACCCAGTACTTC. This gives the protein CATSSGSGTETQYF. This chain uses TRBV15 with TRBJ2-5; D is uncertain. V gave up 3 bases and J gave up 4 bases, with 12 bases separating them. There are 14 residues in the CDR3. Germline CDR1 and CDR2: LNHNV and YYDKDF (reference sequence).

This clonotype was counted a few times. The rearrangement links TRBV6-2 or TRBV6-3 to TRBJ2-5; no definite D call. The V end lost 6 bases, the J end lost 5 bases, and 16 bases lay between the germline ends. This CDR3 is 14 amino acids long. Per germline, CDR1 MNHEY and CDR2 SVGEGT. The CDR3 DNA is TGTGCCAGCAGGACCGACTTCATCTTGGAGACCCAGTACTTC. Its protein product is CASRTDFILETQYF.